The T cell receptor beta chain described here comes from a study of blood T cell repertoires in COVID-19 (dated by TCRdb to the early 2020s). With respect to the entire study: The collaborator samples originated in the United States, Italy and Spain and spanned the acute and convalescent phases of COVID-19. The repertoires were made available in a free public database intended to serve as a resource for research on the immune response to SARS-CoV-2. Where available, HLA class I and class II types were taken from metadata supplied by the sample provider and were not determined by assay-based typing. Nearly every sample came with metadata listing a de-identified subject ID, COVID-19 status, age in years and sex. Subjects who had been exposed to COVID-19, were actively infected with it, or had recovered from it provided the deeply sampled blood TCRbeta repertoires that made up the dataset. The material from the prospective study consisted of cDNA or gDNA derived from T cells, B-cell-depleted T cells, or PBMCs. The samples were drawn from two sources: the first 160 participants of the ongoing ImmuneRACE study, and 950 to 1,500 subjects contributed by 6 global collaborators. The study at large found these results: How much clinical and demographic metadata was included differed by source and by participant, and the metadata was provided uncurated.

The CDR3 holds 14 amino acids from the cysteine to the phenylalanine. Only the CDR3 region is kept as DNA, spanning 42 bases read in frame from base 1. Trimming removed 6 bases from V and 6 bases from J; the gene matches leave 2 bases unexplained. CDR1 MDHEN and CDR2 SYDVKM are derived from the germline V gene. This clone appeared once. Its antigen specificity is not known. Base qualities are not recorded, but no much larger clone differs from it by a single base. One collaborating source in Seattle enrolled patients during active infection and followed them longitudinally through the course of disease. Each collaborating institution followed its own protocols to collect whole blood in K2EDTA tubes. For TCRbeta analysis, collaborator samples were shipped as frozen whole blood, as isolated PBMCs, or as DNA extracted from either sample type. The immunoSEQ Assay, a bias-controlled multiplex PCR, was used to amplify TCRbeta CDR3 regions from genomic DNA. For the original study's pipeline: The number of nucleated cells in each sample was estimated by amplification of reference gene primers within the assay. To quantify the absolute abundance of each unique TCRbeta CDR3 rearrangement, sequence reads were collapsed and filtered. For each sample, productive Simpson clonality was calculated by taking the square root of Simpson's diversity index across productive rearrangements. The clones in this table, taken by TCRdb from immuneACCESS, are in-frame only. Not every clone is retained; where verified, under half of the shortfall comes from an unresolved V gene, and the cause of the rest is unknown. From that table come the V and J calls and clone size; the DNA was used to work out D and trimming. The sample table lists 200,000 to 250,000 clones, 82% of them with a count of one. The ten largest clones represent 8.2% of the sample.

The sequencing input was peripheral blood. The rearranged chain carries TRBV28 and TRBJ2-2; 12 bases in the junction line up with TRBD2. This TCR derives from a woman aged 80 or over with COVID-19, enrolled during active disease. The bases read TGTGCCAGCAGCAGACTAGCGGGGGCCGGGGAGCTGTTTTTT. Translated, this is CASSRLAGAGELFF.